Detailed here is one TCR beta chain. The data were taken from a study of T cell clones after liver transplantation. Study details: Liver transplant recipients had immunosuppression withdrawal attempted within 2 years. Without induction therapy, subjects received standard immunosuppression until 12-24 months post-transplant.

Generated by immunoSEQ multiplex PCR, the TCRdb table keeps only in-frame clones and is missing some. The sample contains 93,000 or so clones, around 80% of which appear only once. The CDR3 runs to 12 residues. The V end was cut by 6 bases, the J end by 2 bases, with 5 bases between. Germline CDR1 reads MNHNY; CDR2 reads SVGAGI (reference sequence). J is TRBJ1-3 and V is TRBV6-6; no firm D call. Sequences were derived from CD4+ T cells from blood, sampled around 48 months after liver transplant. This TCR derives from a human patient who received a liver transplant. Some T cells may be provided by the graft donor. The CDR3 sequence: CASSGAGNTIYF. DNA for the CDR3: TGTGCCAGCAGCGGGGCTGGAAACACCATATATTTT.